What follows is one T cell receptor (beta chain) and its context. Its specific antigen is unknown. Base qualities were left out, and no much larger clone turns up one base away. CDR1 and CDR2 (MDHEN, SYDVKM) derive from the germline V gene. The CDR3, from cysteine to phenylalanine, totals 15 residues. Only the CDR3 region is kept as DNA, spanning 45 bases read in frame from base 1. V and J lose 5 bases and 7 bases, and a span of 20 bases separates them. The sequencer was an Illumina HiSeq 1500. TCRdb applied fastp at Q25 and MiXCR to the public reads, then kept only in-frame beta chains. Rows with one shared CDR3 protein collapse into an entry with the most common genes and DNA. The sample contains roughly 570,000 distinct CDR3 sequences, under 45% of them found a single time. The leading ten clones occupy around 48% of the sample. The data belong to a study of T cell repertoires in cytomegalovirus infection (dated by TCRdb to the late 2010s). Regarding the study in general: The peptide stimulations were aimed at well-studied HLA-B-restricted epitopes as well as recently identified HLA-C-restricted CMV epitopes, whose presentation resists viral immunomodulation. Donor HLA type was relevant to the analysis, as public TCR beta signatures indicated carriage of CMV infection together with the matching HLA type. Findings and caveats that apply to the study as a whole: The ex vivo response was dominated by HLA-C-restricted CMV-specific TCR beta clonotypes, and the single most frequent clonotype in two of eight donors was supplied by these HLA-C-restricted clonotypes. Carriers of CMV infection plus the relevant HLA type were discriminated by the cumulative frequency of public TCR beta family members in the study cohort and in an independent roughly 400-donor cohort.

The sample's treatment or condition label, decoded: in vitro stimulation with specific CMV peptide epitopes to enrich CMV-specific T cells. The TCR originated in a human donor in good health (CMV status not recorded). Some clones in this sample may be carry-over from other donors' samples. Sample: cultured PBMCs, taken from culture after CMV antigen stimulation. This receptor chain uses TRBV28 and TRBJ2-5; a tentative D match to TRBD2 spans 6 bases. The DNA sequence is as follows: TGTGCCAGCAGTCCAGCCCGGGGAGGCTACGGGACCCAGTACTTC. It codes for CASSPARGGYGTQYF.